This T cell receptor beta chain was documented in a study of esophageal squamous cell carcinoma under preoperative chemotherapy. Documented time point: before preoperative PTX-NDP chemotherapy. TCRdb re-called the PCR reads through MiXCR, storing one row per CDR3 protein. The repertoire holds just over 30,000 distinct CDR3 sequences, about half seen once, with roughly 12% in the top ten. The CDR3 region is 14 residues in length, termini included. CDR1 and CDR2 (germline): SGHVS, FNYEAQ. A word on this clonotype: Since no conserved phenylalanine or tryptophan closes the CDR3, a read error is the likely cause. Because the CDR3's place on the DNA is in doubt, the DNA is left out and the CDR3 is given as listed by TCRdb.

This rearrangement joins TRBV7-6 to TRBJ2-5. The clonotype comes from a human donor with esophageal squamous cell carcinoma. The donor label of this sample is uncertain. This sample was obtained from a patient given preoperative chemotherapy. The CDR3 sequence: CASSLDGHQETWYL.